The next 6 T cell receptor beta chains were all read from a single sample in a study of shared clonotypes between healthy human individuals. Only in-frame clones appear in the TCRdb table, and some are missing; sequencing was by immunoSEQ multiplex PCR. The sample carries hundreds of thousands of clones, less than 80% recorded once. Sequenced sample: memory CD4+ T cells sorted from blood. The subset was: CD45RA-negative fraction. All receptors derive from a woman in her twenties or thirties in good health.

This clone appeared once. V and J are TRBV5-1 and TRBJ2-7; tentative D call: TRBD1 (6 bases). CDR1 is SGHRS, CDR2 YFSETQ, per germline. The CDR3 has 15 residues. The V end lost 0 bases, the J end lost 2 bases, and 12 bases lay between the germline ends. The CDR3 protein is CASSLGWTATYEQYF. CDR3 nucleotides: TGCGCCAGCAGCTTGGGCTGGACAGCAACCTACGAGCAGTACTTC.

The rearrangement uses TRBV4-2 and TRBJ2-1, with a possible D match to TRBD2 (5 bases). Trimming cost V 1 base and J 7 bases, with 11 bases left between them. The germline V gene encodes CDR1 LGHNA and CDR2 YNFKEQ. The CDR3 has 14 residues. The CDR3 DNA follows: TGTGCCAGCAGCCAAGTTCTAACTAGAAATGAGCAGTTCTTC. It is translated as CASSQVLTRNEQFF.

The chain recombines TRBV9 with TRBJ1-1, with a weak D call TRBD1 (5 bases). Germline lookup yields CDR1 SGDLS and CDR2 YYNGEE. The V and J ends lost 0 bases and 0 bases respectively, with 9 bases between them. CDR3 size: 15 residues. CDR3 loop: CASSVGDGLNTEAFF. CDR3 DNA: TGTGCCAGCAGCGTAGGGGACGGCTTGAACACTGAAGCTTTCTTT.

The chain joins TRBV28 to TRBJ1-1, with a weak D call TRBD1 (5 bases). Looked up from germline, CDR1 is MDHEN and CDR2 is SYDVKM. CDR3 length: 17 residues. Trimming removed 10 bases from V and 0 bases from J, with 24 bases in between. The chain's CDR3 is CATRRMGRETVNTEAFF. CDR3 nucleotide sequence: TGTGCCACCAGAAGAATGGGACGAGAGACAGTGAACACTGAAGCTTTCTTT. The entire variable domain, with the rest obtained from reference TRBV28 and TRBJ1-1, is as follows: DVKVTQSSRYLVKRTGEKVFLECVQDMDHENMFWYRQDPGLGLRLIYFSYDVKMKEKGDIPEGYSVSREKKERFSLILESASTNQTSMYLCATRRMGRETVNTEAFFGQGTRLTVV.

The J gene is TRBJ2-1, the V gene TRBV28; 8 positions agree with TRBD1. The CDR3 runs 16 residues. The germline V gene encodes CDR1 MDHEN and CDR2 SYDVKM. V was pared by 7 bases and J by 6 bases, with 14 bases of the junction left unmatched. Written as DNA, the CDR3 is TGTGCCAGCACAACCCCAGGACAGGGAAGGGGCAATGAGCAGTTCTTC. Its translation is CASTTPGQGRGNEQFF.

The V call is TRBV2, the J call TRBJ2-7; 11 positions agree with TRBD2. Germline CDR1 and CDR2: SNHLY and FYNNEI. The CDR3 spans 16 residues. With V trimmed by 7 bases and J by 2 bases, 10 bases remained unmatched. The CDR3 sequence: CASTESLAGAPYEQYF. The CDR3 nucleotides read TGTGCCAGCACTGAGTCACTAGCGGGAGCCCCCTACGAGCAGTACTTC. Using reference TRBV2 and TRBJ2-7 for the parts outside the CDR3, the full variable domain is EPEVTQTPSHQVTQMGQEVILRCVPISNHLYFYWYRQILGQKVEFLVSFYNNEISEKSEIFDDQFSVERPDGSNFTLKIRSTKLEDSAMYFCASTESLAGAPYEQYFGPGTRLTVT.